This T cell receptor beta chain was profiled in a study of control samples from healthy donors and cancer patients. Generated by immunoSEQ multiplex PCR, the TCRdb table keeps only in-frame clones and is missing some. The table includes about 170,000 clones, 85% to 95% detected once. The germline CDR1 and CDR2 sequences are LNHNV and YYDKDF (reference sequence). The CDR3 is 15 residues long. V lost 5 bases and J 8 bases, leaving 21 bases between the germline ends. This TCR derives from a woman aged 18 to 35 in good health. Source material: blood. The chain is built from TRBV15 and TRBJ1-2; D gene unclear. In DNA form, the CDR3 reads TGTGCCACCAGCGATCCCGGGAGCTATCTTGGGGGCTACACCTTC. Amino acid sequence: CATSDPGSYLGGYTF.